This T cell receptor beta chain was retrieved from a study of T cells in Graves' hyperthyroidism and ophthalmopathy. In patients aged 18 to 65, hyperthyroidism was newly diagnosed, with duration under 2 months. Diagnoses rested on clinical symptoms, serum thyroxine and TRAb, thyroid ultrasound and orbital computed tomography. The authors obtained PBMCs from 10 ml of fresh peripheral blood. Notes on the study in general: Among thyroid clonotypes expanded above 0.001, most also appeared in blood.

The investigators amplified TCR beta CDR3 regions from RNA transcripts. First-round RT-PCR targeting the TCR CDR3 was performed with the HTBI primer set. TCRdb called the multiplex PCR reads again in MiXCR, with one record for every CDR3 protein. The sample carries 350,000 or so distinct CDR3 sequences, 18% recorded once. On this clonotype itself: Antigen specificity is unknown.

The V and J ends lost 2 bases and 4 bases, in that order; junction bases with no gene match: 9. Looked up from germline, CDR1 is SQVTM and CDR2 is ANQGSEA. CDR3 length: 17 amino acids. The clonotype was recovered from a woman between 50 and 59 years old with Graves' hyperthyroidism. V gene TRBV29-1 combines with J gene TRBJ2-3; 13 bases agree with TRBD2. Sequencing was performed on blood. The CDR3 spells CSVERLAGGLESDTQYF. The CDR3 coding sequence is TGCAGCGTTGAAAGACTAGCGGGAGGTCTCGAGTCAGATACGCAGTATTTT.